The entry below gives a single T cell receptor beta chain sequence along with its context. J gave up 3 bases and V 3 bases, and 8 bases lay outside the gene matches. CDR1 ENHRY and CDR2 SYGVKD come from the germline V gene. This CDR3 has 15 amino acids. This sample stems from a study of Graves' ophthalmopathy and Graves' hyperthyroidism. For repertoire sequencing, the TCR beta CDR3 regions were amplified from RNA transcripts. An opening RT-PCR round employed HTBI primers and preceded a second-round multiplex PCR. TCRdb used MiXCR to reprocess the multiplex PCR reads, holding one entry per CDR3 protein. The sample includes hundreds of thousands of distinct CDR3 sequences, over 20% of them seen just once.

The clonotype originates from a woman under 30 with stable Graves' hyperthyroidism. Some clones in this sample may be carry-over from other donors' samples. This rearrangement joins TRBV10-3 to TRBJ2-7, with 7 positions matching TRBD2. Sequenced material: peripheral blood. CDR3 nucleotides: TGTGCCATCAGTGACGGGACTAAACTCAGCTACGAGCAGTACTTC. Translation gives CAISDGTKLSYEQYF.